This T cell receptor beta chain was sequenced for a study of naive and memory T cell subsets. From the second PCR step, alpha and beta chains were amplified apart. CDR3 length: 18 amino acids. Germline V gene data show CDR1 as SGHVS and CDR2 as FNYEAQ. Trimming took 5 bases from V and 3 from J, leaving 25 bases between them. Both TRBC1 and TRBC2 were covered by a beta constant-region primer of two equimolar oligonucleotides. TCRdb re-called the UMI-ligation and nested PCR reads with MiXCR, one entry per CDR3 protein. In the table there are 120,000 to 150,000 distinct CDR3 sequences, 15% to 20% of which are singletons.

Sequencing used naive CD4+ T cells from blood. The TCR originated in a human donor in good health. The rearrangement uses TRBV7-6 and TRBJ1-2; tentatively, D is TRBD1 (5 bases). CDR3 sequence (DNA): TGTGCCAGCAGCCCCATTCCTATGGGGCAGGGCGCAGACTATGGCTACACCTTC. Protein: CASSPIPMGQGADYGYTF.